The present T cell receptor (beta chain) was sequenced within a study of T cell repertoires in cytomegalovirus infection. TCRdb redid the calling of the reads with MiXCR, one entry per CDR3 protein. The data contain approximately 300,000 distinct CDR3 sequences, 25% to 30% of them singletons. This clonotype was seen only a few times. The antigen remains unidentified. Trimming pared 1 base from V and 0 bases from J, leaving 5 bases between. This CDR3 is built from 14 residues. In germline, CDR1 is SEHNR, CDR2 FQNEAQ (reference sequence). The rearrangement joins TRBV7-9 to TRBJ2-3; D ambiguous. This sample comprised cultured PBMCs, obtained from culture after CMV antigen stimulation. The TCR sequence derives from a human donor in good health (CMV status not recorded). Some clones in this sample may be carry-over from other donors' samples. CDR3 nucleotide sequence: TGTGCCAGCAGCTTAGTGTGGAGCACAGATACGCAGTATTTT. The encoded protein is CASSLVWSTDTQYF.